This TCR beta chain is from a study of beta chain features in type 1 diabetes. Whole-study results and caveats: Within the patient group, naive, central memory and Treg TCRB repertoires appeared more similar to each other than within healthy donors. Among all four CD4+ subsets, Type 1 diabetes patients had TCRB CDR3s that were moderately but significantly shorter. Still unanswered here is whether HLA type influences TCRB rearrangement.

Purities in excess of 95% were seen in all sorted populations. Expressed TCRB transcripts were sequenced after all isolated RNA was converted to cDNA. Data came from immunoSEQ multiplex PCR; TCRdb stores just in-frame clones and leaves some out. The top ten hold less than 0.025% of the sample, which has hundreds of thousands of clones, 13% seen once. Germline V gene sequence: CDR1 SSHAT, CDR2 FNYEAQ (reference sequence). V lost 4 bases and J lost 4, with 10 bases in between. The CDR3 is 13 amino acids. Points on this clone: The target antigen is unknown.

This chain connects TRBV7-7 to TRBJ2-5, with D perhaps TRBD1 (6 bases). Sequenced input: naive CD4+ T cells from blood. This receptor was taken from a man between 18 and 29 years old with type 1 diabetes. Here the CDR3 reads CASSSGQIETQYF. The CDR3 bases are TGTGCCAGCAGCTCCGGACAGATAGAGACCCAGTACTTC. The entire variable domain, with the rest obtained from reference TRBV7-7 and TRBJ2-5, is as follows: GAGVSQSPRYKVTKRGQDVTLRCDPISSHATLYWYQQALGQGPEFLTYFNYEAQPDKSGLPSDRFSAERPEGSISTLTIQRTEQRDSAMYRCASSSGQIETQYFGPGTRLLVL.